This is a list of T cell receptor beta chains from one sample in a study of T-cell reconstitution after alpha-beta-depleted transplantation in children. TCRdb called the PCR reads again in MiXCR, with one record for every CDR3 protein. The sample shows 600,000 or so distinct CDR3 sequences, roughly 23% of them seen only once. Material: PBMCs, mostly from graft donor cells, obtained 360 days after TCRalphabeta/CD19-depleted stem cell transplant. The receptors derive from a boy under two years old who had a stem cell transplant for acute myeloid leukemia, so the T cells may come from the graft donor. The CDR3 runs from the conserved cysteine through the conserved F or W. D genes are given only for firm matches. Clone size is stated in some rows and not others, as once, few, many or a class when expanded.

TRBD1 | few | TRBJ2-3 | TRBV11-2 | TGTGCCAGCAGCTTTGGGTGGGGGACAGAAAGCACAGATACGCAGTATTTT | CASSFGWGTESTDTQYF
TRBD1 | many | TRBJ2-2 | TRBV29-1 | TGCAGCGTGCTACAAGGACAGGGCACCGGGGAGCTGTTTTTT | CSVLQGQGTGELFF
TRBD1 | few | TRBJ2-3 | TRBV20-1 | TGCAGTGCGCCAGCGGATGCCTACAGGGGTACGCAGTATTTT | CSAPADAYRGTQYF
TRBD1 | - | TRBJ2-3 | TRBV7-2 | TGTGCCAGCAGCTTAGGGTGGGGCAGGGGGCTAAGAGATACGCAGTATTTT | CASSLGWGRGLRDTQYF
- | few | TRBJ1-1 | TRBV12-3/TRBV12-4 | TGTGCCAGCAGTTTATCCGGGTCGGACTGGGGCACTGAAGCTTTCTTT | CASSLSGSDWGTEAFF
- | - | TRBJ2-6 | TRBV11-2 | TGTGCCAGCAGCCCTCCCAGAGCTGGGGCCAACGTCCTGACTTTC | CASSPPRAGANVLTF
- | - | TRBJ2-1 | TRBV12-3/TRBV12-4 | TGTTCCAGCAGTTTCCCAGGATCCGATGAGCAGTTCTTC | CSSSFPGSDEQFF
TRBD1 | - | TRBJ1-2 | TRBV27 | TGTGCCAGCAGAATGGGACAGGGGGCGTCTGGCTACACCTTC | CASRMGQGASGYTF
TRBD1 | many | TRBJ2-3 | TRBV10-3 | TGTGCCATCAGTCCGGGACAGGGTGATACGCAGTATTTT | CAISPGQGDTQYF
- | many | TRBJ1-5 | TRBV20-1 | TGCAGTGCTAGAGATACCGGAAACAATCAGCCCCAGCATTTT | CSARDTGNNQPQHF
- | many | TRBJ2-1 | TRBV29-1 | TGCAGCGTTGGACAGGTGGGCTCCTACAATGAGCAGTTCTTC | CSVGQVGSYNEQFF
TRBD2 | - | TRBJ2-2 | TRBV7-2 | TGTGCCAGCAGGGAGCGGGGGAACACCGGGGAGCTGTTTTTT | CASRERGNTGELFF
TRBD1 | few | TRBJ1-1 | TRBV20-1 | TGCAGTGCGGACAGGGACACTGAAGCTTTCTTT | CSADRDTEAFF
- | - | TRBJ2-5 | TRBV4-1 | TGCGCCAGCAGCCAAGGGGTGGGCAGCCCACGCTTC | CASSQGVGSPRF
TRBD2 | - | TRBJ2-3 | TRBV11-2 | TGTGCCAGCAGCGACGGACTAGCGGGCTCAATTGGGGGAAATACGCAGTATTTT | CASSDGLAGSIGGNTQYF
TRBD1 | - | TRBJ2-2 | TRBV20-1 | TGCAGTGCGGACCGGGGACAGGGTGACACCGGGGAGCTGTTTTTT | CSADRGQGDTGELFF
- | many | TRBJ2-5 | TRBV12-3/TRBV12-4 | TGTGCCAGCAGTCTTAGATATAGTGGGGAAGAGACCCAGTACTTC | CASSLRYSGEETQYF
- | - | TRBJ2-7 | TRBV6-5 | TGTGCCAGCAGTTCTTTGGGTAGCTGGGAGCAGTACTTC | CASSSLGSWEQYF
- | many | TRBJ1-6 | TRBV5-1 | TGCGCCAGCAGCTCGGGACTCAATAATTCACCCCTCCACTTT | CASSSGLNNSPLHF
- | - | TRBJ1-2 | TRBV6-5 | TGTGCCAGCAAGGGTGGCAATGGCTACACCTTC | CASKGGNGYTF
TRBD1 | many | TRBJ1-2 | TRBV29-1 | TGCAGCGTTGGTACAGGGGCGAGAGGCTACACCTTC | CSVGTGARGYTF
TRBD2 | - | TRBJ2-1 | TRBV12-3/TRBV12-4 | TGTGCCAGCATCCCAGCGGGGGGCCCCTACAATGAGCAGTTCTTC | CASIPAGGPYNEQFF
- | - | TRBJ2-4 | TRBV18 | TGTGCCAGCTCACCGACAGAACTAGCCAAAAACATTCAGTACTTC | CASSPTELAKNIQYF
- | - | TRBJ2-1 | TRBV9 | TGTGCCAGCAGCGGGGACAATGAGCAGTTCTTC | CASSGDNEQFF
TRBD2 | few | TRBJ2-3 | TRBV20-1 | TGCAGTGCAAGTAGCGGGCCGGCAGATGGTACAGATACGCAGTATTTT | CSASSGPADGTDTQYF
- | few | TRBJ2-1 | TRBV6-5 | TGTGCCAGCAGTTCCAACCGGGACTTATCCTACAATGAGCAGTTCTTC | CASSSNRDLSYNEQFF
TRBD1 | few | TRBJ2-7 | TRBV12-3/TRBV12-4 | TGTGCCAGCAGTTACCCCGGACAGGGGGCTTACGAGCAGTACTTC | CASSYPGQGAYEQYF
TRBD2 | many | TRBJ2-3 | TRBV9 | TGTGCCAGCAGCGCCCTCTCCGGGGGGGCCAGCACAGATACGCAGTATTTT | CASSALSGGASTDTQYF
- | - | TRBJ1-5 | TRBV24-1 | TGTGCCACCCAGGGAAGACAGGCACTGAGCAATCAGCCCCAGCATTTT | CATQGRQALSNQPQHF
TRBD1 | - | TRBJ1-4 | TRBV29-1 | TGCAGCGTTGAAGATAGAAGGACAGGGGATGAAAAACTGTTTTTT | CSVEDRRTGDEKLFF
TRBD1 | few | TRBJ1-1 | TRBV24-1 | TGTGCCACCAGTGGAGGGGGCAGGTCGGGCACTGAAGCTTTCTTT | CATSGGGRSGTEAFF
- | - | TRBJ2-6 | TRBV6-5 | TGTGCCAGCAGTTACTCTCAGATTAGAGCCTCTGGGGCCAACGTCCTGACTTTC | CASSYSQIRASGANVLTF
- | - | TRBJ2-1 | TRBV6-2/TRBV6-3 | TGTGCCAGCAGTTACGGAGGAGGCCGCTATGAGCAGTTCTTC | CASSYGGGRYEQFF
- | - | TRBJ2-1 | TRBV3-1 | TGTGCCAGCAGTCAAGGGAGGGGGGGCATGTATGAGCAGTTCTTC | CASSQGRGGMYEQFF
- | once | TRBJ2-5 | TRBV16 | TGTGCTAGTGGCCGAAGAAGAGAGACCCAGTACTTC | CASGRRRETQYF
TRBD1 | many | TRBJ1-1 | TRBV29-1 | TGCAGCATCGGACAGGGGACTGAAGCTTTCTTT | CSIGQGTEAFF
- | many | TRBJ2-7 | TRBV5-6 | TGTGCCAGCAGCTTGGGGATGGCGTACGAGCAGTACTTC | CASSLGMAYEQYF
- | - | TRBJ1-5 | TRBV12-3/TRBV12-4 | TGTGCCAGCAGTTTGGCATCCAGCAATCAGCCCCAGCATTTT | CASSLASSNQPQHF
- | few | TRBJ1-3 | TRBV20-1 | TGCAGTGCAACCTCAACTGGAAACACCATATATTTT | CSATSTGNTIYF